The 18 T cell receptor beta chains below were found in one sample sequenced in a study of blood T cell repertoires in COVID-19. The table came from immunoSEQ multiplex PCR; TCRdb's copy has only in-frame clones and leaves some out. In the table there are roughly 42,000 clones, approximately 92% of which are singletons. Sequenced input: peripheral blood. The receptors here all came from a man between 25 and 39 years old with active or convalescent COVID-19.

Comments on this clone: Other nucleotide sequences from this sample produce the same CDR3. The chain recombines TRBV18 with TRBJ2-1; 10 nucleotides align to TRBD1. V lost 4 bases to trimming and J lost 2 bases; unmatched junction nucleotides: 2. The CDR3 length is 15 residues. Germline CDR1 KGHSH, CDR2 LQKENI. The CDR3 DNA is TGTGCCAGCTCACGTGGGACAGGGGCCTACAATGAGCAGTTCTTC. Residues: CASSRGTGAYNEQFF.

The chain links TRBV5-1 to TRBJ2-1; D is unresolved. V was cut by 4 bases and J by 7 bases, with 15 bases left in between. Germline V lookup: CDR1 SGHRS, CDR2 YFSETQ. The CDR3 length is 14 residues. The CDR3 coding sequence is TGCGCCAGCAGCCTACCCGGGTTAGGTAATGAGCAGTTCTTC. Its translation: CASSLPGLGNEQFF. The complete variable domain, with remaining parts taken from reference TRBV5-1 and TRBJ2-1, reads KAGVTQTPRYLIKTRGQQVTLSCSPISGHRSVSWYQQTPGQGLQFLFEYFSETQRNKGNFPGRFSGRQFSNSRSEMNVSTLELGDSALYLCASSLPGLGNEQFFGPGTRLTVL.

The chain links TRBV6-5 to TRBJ1-2; a weak D match, TRBD1 (6 bases). Trimming pared 4 bases from V and 8 bases from J, leaving 17 bases between. Germline V gene sequence: CDR1 MNHEY, CDR2 SVGAGI. This CDR3 comprises 14 residues. The CDR3 region has the DNA TGTGCCAGCAGTTTTCTGGACCAGGGGAAGGGCTACACCTTC. Its translation: CASSFLDQGKGYTF.

The V call is TRBV6-5, the J call TRBJ1-1, with D tentatively TRBD1 (5 bases). This CDR3 region has 16 residues. V gave up 0 bases and J gave up 4 bases, with 15 bases separating them. Per germline, CDR1 MNHEY and CDR2 SVGAGI. The CDR3 DNA follows: TGTGCCAGCAGTTACTCGGGACCTAATAGCGGCACTGAAGCTTTCTTT. It translates to CASSYSGPNSGTEAFF.

This chain joins TRBV24-1 and TRBJ2-1; 7 bases agree with TRBD2. Germline V gene data show CDR1 as KGHDR and CDR2 as SFDVKD. The CDR3 sequence is 14 residues long. V trimming: 3 bases; J trimming: 7 bases; junction bases outside the gene matches: 5. Here the CDR3 reads CATSDPRGWNEQFF. The CDR3 DNA reads as TGTGCCACCAGTGATCCGCGGGGGTGGAATGAGCAGTTCTTC.

The chain couples TRBV11-2 to TRBJ2-3, with TRBD2 as a possible D gene (5 bases). Germline V CDR1 and CDR2: SGHAT, FQNNGV. Trimming stripped 5 bases from V and 4 bases from J, with 10 bases between. This CDR3 contains 13 residues. The CDR3 reads CASSRGGADTQYF. CDR3 DNA sequence: TGTGCCAGCAGCCGCGGAGGTGCAGATACGCAGTATTTT.

The V and J genes are TRBV3-1 (or the pseudogene TRBV3-2) and TRBJ2-1; the match to TRBD2 covers 14 bases. Unmatched junction bases numbered 11, after V lost 1 base and J lost 9 bases. The CDR3 is 18 residues long. Germline V gives CDR1 LGHDT, CDR2 YNNKEL (reference sequence). The CDR3 DNA reads TGTGCCAGCAGCCAAGGGGGACTAGCGGGAGCCGGAGGGACTGAGCAGTTCTTC. Translating gives CASSQGGLAGAGGTEQFF.

The chain couples TRBV11-2 to TRBJ1-4; 10 positions agree with TRBD1. This CDR3 contains 16 residues. With V trimmed by 4 bases and J by 7 bases, 9 bases remained unmatched. Per germline, CDR1 SGHAT and CDR2 FQNNGV. The CDR3 DNA reads as TGTGCCAGCAGCTCCAAGACAGGGGGCCGGGGTGAAAAACTGTTTTTT. It is translated as CASSSKTGGRGEKLFF.

This chain links TRBV6-1 with TRBJ1-5; 8 nucleotides line up with TRBD1. Germline V CDR1 and CDR2: MNHNS, SASEGT. This CDR3 has 16 amino acids. J was trimmed by 3 bases and V by 2 bases; bases with no gene match: 6. The CDR3 spells CASSELAGGTNQPQHF. Written as DNA, the CDR3 is TGTGCCAGCAGTGAATTGGCAGGGGGCACCAATCAGCCCCAGCATTTT.

The rearrangement uses TRBV27 and TRBJ2-1; tentative D call: TRBD2 (6 bases). Trimming left V 3 bases short and J 0 bases short, with 9 bases between. CDR1 MNHEY and CDR2 SMNVEV come from the germline V gene (reference sequence). This CDR3 region has 15 residues. CDR3 DNA: TGTGCCAGCAGTTTGGAGGGGAGCTCCTACAATGAGCAGTTCTTC. This gives the protein CASSLEGSSYNEQFF.

This clone was recorded once. V gene TRBV4-3 combines with J gene TRBJ1-1, with D uncertain. V gave up 4 bases and J gave up 4 bases, with 10 bases separating them. The CDR3 length is 13 residues. CDR1 is LGHNA and CDR2 is YSLEER in the germline V gene. DNA for the CDR3: TGCGCCAGCAGCCGCGGGCTGGGCACTGAAGCTTTCTTT. It yields the protein CASSRGLGTEAFF.

The chain joins TRBV13 to TRBJ2-1, with 8 bases that match TRBD2. Trimming took 6 bases from V and 10 from J; bases not matched to a gene: 11. This CDR3 is 14 amino acids long. CDR1 is PRHDT, CDR2 FYEKMQ, per germline (reference sequence). As DNA, the CDR3 is TGTGCCAGCAGGGAGGGACTAGAATCACACGAGCAGTTCTTC. This translates into CASREGLESHEQFF.

The chain joins TRBV27 to TRBJ1-5; 11 bases are a match to TRBD1. This CDR3 spans 15 amino acids. Germline-derived CDR1 and CDR2 are MNHEY and SMNVEV (reference sequence). With 3 bases clipped from V and 4 bases from J, the junction kept 2 bases outside the gene matches. Here the CDR3 DNA reads TGTGCCAGCAGTTTGGGGACAGGGGGAAATCAGCCCCAGCATTTT. It is translated as CASSLGTGGNQPQHF.

The chain uses TRBV11-2 and TRBJ2-1; TRBD1 is a possible D gene (5 bases). CDR1 is SGHAT and CDR2 is FQNNGV in the germline V gene. V dropped 4 bases and J dropped 11 bases, with 9 bases sitting between them. The CDR3 is made up of 11 amino acids. CDR3 protein: CASSSPGKQFF. The CDR3 DNA sequence: TGTGCCAGCAGCTCGCCAGGGAAGCAGTTCTTC.

The chain joins TRBV19 to TRBJ1-2; D possibly corresponds to TRBD1 (6 bases). V was cut by 3 bases and J by 2 bases, with 16 bases left in between. The CDR3 has 16 amino acids. Germline-derived CDR1 and CDR2 are LNHDA and SQIVND (reference sequence). DNA of the CDR3: TGTGCCAGTAGTATTTATAAGACAGGCGCAAACTATGGCTACACCTTC. It encodes CASSIYKTGANYGYTF.

The rearrangement joins TRBV2 to TRBJ2-1; 9 bases fit TRBD2. The V and J ends lost 7 bases and 3 bases, in that order; junction bases with no gene match: 4. This CDR3 spans 14 amino acids. Germline V CDR1 and CDR2: SNHLY, FYNNEI. The CDR3 DNA reads TGTGCCAGCAACCGACTAGCGGTCTACAATGAGCAGTTCTTC. This codes for CASNRLAVYNEQFF.

Notes on this clone: Sequence at one end of the junction differs from germline and may be a read error. The chain is built from TRBV6-6 and TRBJ2-3; 8 bases agree with TRBD2. The CDR3 has 15 amino acids. Germline-derived CDR1 and CDR2 are MNHNY and SVGAGI (reference sequence). CDR3: CASKGGGRSIDTQYF. CDR3 nucleotide sequence: TGTGCCAGCAAAGGCGGGGGGCGTAGCATAGATACGCAGTATTTT.

The chain carries TRBV28 and TRBJ1-1; 9 bases match TRBD1. This CDR3 spans 15 amino acids. Trimming took 6 bases from V and 7 from J; bases not matched to a gene: 12. CDR1 is MDHEN, CDR2 SYDVKM, per germline. The CDR3 region has the DNA TGTGCCAGCAGAAAATCTACAGGGGGCGCGGGTGAAGCTTTCTTT. Encoded protein: CASRKSTGGAGEAFF.